This T cell receptor (beta chain) was captured in a study of identical twins. cDNA carried unique molecular identifiers, and a universal primer site was added by template switching. TCRdb used MiXCR to reprocess the 5' RACE reads, holding one entry per CDR3 protein. The sample lists 350,000 or so distinct CDR3 sequences, approximately 10% occurring once. This clonotype was seen more than once but under ten times. Its specificity is unknown. Whole-study findings and limits: Beta out-of-frame twin sharing showed a weaker excess. Those out-of-frame alpha sequences shared by twins showed an excess of low generation probability.

Healthy Caucasian donors formed the entire cohort. Sequencing input: naive T cells sorted from blood. The origin of this receptor is a woman aged 45-60 years in good health.

The CDR3 protein is CASRGEKQPQHF. CDR3 DNA: TGTGCCAGCAGGGGGGAGAAGCAGCCCCAGCATTTT. The chain combines TRBV6-1 with TRBJ1-5; TRBD1 is a possible D gene (5 bases). CDR3 length equals 12 residues. The germline CDR1 and CDR2 sequences are MNHNS and SASEGT. V shed 6 bases and J shed 7 bases, with 10 bases lying between them.